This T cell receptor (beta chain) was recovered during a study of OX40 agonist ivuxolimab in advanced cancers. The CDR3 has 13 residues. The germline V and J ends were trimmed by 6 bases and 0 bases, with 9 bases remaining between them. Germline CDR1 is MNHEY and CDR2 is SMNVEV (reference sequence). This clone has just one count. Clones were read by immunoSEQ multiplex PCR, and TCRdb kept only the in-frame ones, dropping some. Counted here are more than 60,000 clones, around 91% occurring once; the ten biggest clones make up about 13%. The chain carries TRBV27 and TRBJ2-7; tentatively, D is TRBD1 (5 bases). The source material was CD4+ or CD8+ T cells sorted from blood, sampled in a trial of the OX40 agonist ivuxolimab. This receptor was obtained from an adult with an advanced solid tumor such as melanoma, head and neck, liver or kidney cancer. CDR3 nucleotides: TGTGCCAGCAGCCCCAGGGCCTCCTACGAGCAGTACTTC. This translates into CASSPRASYEQYF.